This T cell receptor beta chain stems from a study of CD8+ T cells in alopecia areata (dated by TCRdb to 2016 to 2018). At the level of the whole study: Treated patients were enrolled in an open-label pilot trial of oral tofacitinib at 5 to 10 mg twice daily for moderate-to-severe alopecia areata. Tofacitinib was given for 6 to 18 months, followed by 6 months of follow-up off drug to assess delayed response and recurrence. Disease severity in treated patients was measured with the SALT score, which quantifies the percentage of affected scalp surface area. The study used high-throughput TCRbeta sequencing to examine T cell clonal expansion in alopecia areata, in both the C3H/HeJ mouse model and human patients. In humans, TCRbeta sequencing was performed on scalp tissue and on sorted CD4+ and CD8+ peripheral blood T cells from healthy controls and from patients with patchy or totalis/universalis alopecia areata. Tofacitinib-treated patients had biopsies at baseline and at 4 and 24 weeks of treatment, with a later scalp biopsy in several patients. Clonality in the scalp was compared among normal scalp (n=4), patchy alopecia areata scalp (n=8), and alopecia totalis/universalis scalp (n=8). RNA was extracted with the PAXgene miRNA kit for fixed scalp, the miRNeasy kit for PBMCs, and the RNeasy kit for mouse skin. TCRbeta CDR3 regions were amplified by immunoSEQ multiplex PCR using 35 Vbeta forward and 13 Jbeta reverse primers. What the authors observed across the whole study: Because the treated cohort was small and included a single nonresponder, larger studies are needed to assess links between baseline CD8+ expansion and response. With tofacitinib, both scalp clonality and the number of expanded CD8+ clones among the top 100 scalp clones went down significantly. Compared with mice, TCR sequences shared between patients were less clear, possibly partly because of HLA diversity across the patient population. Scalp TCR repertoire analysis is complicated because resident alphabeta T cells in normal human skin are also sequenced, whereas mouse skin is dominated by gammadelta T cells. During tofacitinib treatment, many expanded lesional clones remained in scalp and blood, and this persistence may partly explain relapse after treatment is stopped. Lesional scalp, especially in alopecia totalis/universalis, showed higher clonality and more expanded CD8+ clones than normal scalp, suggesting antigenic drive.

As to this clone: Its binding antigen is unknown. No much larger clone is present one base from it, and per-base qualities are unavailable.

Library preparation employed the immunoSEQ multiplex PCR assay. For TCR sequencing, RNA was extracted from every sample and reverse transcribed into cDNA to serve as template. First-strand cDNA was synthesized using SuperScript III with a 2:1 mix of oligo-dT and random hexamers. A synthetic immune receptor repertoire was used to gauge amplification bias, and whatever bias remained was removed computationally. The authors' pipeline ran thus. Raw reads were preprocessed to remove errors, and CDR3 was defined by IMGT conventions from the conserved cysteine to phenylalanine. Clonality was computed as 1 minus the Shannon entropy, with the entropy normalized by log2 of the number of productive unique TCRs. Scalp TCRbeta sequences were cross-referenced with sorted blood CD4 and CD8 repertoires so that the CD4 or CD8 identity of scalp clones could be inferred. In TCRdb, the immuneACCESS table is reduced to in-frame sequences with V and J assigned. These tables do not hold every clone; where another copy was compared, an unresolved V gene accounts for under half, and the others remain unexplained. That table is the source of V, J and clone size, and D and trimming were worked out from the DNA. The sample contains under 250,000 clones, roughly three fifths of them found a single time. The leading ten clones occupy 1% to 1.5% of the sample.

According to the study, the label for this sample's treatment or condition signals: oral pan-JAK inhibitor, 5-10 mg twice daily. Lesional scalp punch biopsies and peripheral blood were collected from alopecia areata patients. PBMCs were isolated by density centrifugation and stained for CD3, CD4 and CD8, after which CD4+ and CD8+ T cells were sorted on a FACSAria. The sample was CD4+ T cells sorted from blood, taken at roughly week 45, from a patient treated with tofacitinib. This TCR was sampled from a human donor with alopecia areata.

The CDR3 region: CATSITGTGETQYF. The bases read TGTGCCACCAGCATCACCGGGACAGGGGAGACCCAGTACTTC. The chain was built from TRBV15 and TRBJ2-5, with 9 bases matching TRBD1. CDR1 and CDR2 were assigned from the germline V gene (reference sequence) as LNHNV and YYDKDF. Relative to germline, V is missing 4 bases and J is missing 5 bases, with 5 bases of the junction outside any gene match. The CDR3 goes from the cysteine to the phenylalanine over 14 residues. The only DNA kept is the CDR3, 42 bases in frame from the first base.